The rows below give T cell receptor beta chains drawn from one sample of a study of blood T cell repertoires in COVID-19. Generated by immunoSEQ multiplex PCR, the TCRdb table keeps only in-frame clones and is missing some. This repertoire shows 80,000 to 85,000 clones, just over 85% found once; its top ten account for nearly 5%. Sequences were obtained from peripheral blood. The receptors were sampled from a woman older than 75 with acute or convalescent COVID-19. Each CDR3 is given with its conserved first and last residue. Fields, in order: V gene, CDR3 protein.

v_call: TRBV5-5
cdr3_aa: CASRGQGDFQPQHF

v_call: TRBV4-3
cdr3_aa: CASSQAHGTGNYGYTF

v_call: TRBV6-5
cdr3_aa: CASSYSGGRTDTQYF

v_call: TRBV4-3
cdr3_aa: CASSQGLATDTQYF

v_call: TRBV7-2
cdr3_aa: CASSLDQGIYGYTF

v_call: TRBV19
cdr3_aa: CASSIDQGNYGYTF

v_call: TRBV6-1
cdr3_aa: CASSERDRGNTIYF

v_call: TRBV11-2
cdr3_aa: CASSLFSGGGAATGELFF

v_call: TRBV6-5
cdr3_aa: CASADSYSGANVLTF

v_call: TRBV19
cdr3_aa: CASSIRQVSYNEQFF

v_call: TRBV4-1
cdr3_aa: CASSQGLAGGLGGYNEQFF

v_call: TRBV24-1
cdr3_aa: CATSDAGAGDTQYF

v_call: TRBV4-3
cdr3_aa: CASSQGSGGKNIQYF

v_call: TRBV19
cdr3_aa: CASSTQLAGYRFF

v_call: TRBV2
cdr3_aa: CASRKGGGGRTDTQYF

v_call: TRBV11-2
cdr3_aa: CASSDPAGEYTGELFF

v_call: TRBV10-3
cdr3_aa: CATKPGTGGRGNQPQHF

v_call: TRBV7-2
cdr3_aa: CASSSRLSQPLSRAFF

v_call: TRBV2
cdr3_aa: CASSERVAGREQYF

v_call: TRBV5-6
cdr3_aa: CASSFTGTIYEQYF

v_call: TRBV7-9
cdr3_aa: CASSETGRDTEAFF

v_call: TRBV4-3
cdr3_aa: CASRMTENTGELFF

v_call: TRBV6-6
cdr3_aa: CASSRQTATNSGNTIYF

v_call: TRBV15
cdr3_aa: CATSSRTVARQGFSYNEQFF

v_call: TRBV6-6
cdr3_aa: CASSYRRDNHQPQHF

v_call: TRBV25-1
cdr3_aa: CASSVGVPFAGELFF

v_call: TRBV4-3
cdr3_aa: CASSQGDRTNQPQHF

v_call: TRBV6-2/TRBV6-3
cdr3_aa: CASSYTLDRVRAEEQYF

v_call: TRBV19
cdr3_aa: CASTGAGGAGLSNQPQHF

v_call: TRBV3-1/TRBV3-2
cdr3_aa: CASSPSITGGGGYTF

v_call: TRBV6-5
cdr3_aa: CASTPTGPAYEQYF

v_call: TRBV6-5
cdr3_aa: CASRGGTGNYGYTF

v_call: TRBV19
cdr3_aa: CASSRGTGGIEETQYF

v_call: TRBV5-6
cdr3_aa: CASQDRETQYF

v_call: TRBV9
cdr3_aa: CASSHGLAGGNEQFF

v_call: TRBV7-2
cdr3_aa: CASRRGGDAEAFF

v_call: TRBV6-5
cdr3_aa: CASKGRMGNEQFF

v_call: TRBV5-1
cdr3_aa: CASSLTDNEQFF

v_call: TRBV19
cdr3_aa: CASSIWGQKSNQPQHF

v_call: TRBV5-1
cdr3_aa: CASSLGRGTEQYF

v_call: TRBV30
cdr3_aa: CAWSLSHDRGPNSPLHF

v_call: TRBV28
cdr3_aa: CASRGGRTYPGYTF

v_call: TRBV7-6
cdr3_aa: CASSGRDRELYF

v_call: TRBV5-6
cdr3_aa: CASSLVSGQGAGYGYTF